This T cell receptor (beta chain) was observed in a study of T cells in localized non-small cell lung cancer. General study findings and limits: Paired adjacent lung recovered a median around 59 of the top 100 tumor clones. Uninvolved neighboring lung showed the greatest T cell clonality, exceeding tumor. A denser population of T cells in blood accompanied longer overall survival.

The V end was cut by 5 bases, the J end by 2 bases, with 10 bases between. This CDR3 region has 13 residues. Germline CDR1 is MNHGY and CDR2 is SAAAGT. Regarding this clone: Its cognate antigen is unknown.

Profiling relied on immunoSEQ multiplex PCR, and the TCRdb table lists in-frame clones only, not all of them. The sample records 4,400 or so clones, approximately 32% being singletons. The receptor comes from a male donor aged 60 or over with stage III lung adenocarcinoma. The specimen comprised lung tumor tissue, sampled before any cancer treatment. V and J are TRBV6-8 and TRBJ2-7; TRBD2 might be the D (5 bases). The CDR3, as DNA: TGTGCCAGCAGTGGACTGTCCGCCTACGAGCAGTACTTC. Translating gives CASSGLSAYEQYF.